A single sample is the source of the 26 T cell receptor beta chains below, sequenced in a study of shared clonotypes between healthy human individuals. Produced via immunoSEQ multiplex PCR; TCRdb's table is partial and in-frame only. The repertoire holds 950,000 to 1,100,000 clones, with more than 75% as singletons. The sequenced sample consisted of memory CD4+ T cells from PBMCs. Subset given: CD45RA-negative fraction. Every receptor here comes from a man in his late teens or twenties in good health. Some clones in this sample may be carry-over from other donors' samples.

The CDR3 nucleotides read TGTGCCAGCGGAACCACAAGGTCGGTCTACGAGCAGTACTTC. Its protein is CASGTTRSVYEQYF. The chain joins TRBV28 to TRBJ2-7, with unresolved D. Trimming stripped 8 bases from V and 3 bases from J, with 17 bases between. The CDR3 is 14 residues long. The V gene's germline CDR1 is MDHEN and CDR2 SYDVKM.

V gene TRBV9 combines with J gene TRBJ2-1, with D possibly TRBD2 on 6 matching bases. Trimming stripped 3 bases from V and 9 bases from J, with 16 bases between. This CDR3 has 14 residues. Per germline, CDR1 SGDLS and CDR2 YYNGEE. The CDR3 DNA follows: TGTGCCAGCAGCGCGAGCGGGCCCGGACTTGAGCAGTTCTTC. This translates into CASSASGPGLEQFF. Full variable domain (rest looked up from reference TRBV9 and TRBJ2-1): DSGVTQTPKHLITATGQRVTLRCSPRSGDLSVYWYQQSLDQGLQFLIQYYNGEERAKGNILERFSAQQFPDLHSELNLSSLELGDSALYFCASSASGPGLEQFFGPGTRLTVL.

The chain uses TRBV25-1 and TRBJ1-2, with TRBD1 identical over 8 bases. The length of the CDR3 is 15 residues. Germline V gene sequence: CDR1 MGHDK, CDR2 SYGVNS. V dropped 1 base and J dropped 4; count of bases not matched to a gene: 5. CDR3 amino acids: CASSESGTGTYGYTF. CDR3 DNA: TGTGCCAGCAGTGAATCCGGGACAGGCACCTATGGCTACACCTTC.

The chain joins TRBV6-1 to TRBJ2-2; 8 positions agree with TRBD1. The CDR3 sequence is 14 residues long. Germline CDR1 and CDR2: MNHNS and SASEGT. The V and J ends lost 6 bases and 2 bases, in that order; junction bases with no gene match: 2. The CDR3 here is CASRGQGNTGELFF. CDR3 nucleotide sequence: TGTGCCAGCAGAGGACAGGGCAACACCGGGGAGCTGTTTTTT.

The rearrangement uses TRBV18 and TRBJ2-1, with TRBD2 matching 7 bases. Trimming took 0 bases from V and 4 from J; bases not matched to a gene: 6. The CDR3 has 16 amino acids. Germline V gene data show CDR1 as KGHSH and CDR2 as LQKENI. In DNA form, the CDR3 reads TGTGCCAGCTCACCACCGGCGGGGGAGAAATACAATGAGCAGTTCTTC. It codes for CASSPPAGEKYNEQFF.

This clone was recorded a few times. The rearrangement joins TRBV2 to TRBJ1-2, with 9 bases aligning to TRBD1. The V segment lost 5 bases and the J segment 7 bases; nucleotides outside the gene matches: 11. This CDR3 is 15 amino acids long. CDR1 and CDR2 (germline): SNHLY, FYNNEI. CDR3 region: CASSKSGTGILGYTF. The CDR3 region has the DNA TGTGCCAGCAGTAAATCCGGGACAGGGATTCTTGGCTACACCTTC.

This clone showed up just a few times. The chain carries TRBV19 and TRBJ2-5; maybe TRBD1 (5 bases). The CDR3 is made up of 12 amino acids. CDR1 is LNHDA, CDR2 SQIVND, per germline (reference sequence). V lost 10 bases to trimming and J lost 1 base, with 10 bases between them. CDR3 sequence (DNA): TGTGCCACCTGTGACAGCCAAGAGACCCAGTACTTC. Residues: CATCDSQETQYF.

CDR3 amino acids: CASSPGRYVSEQYF. The CDR3, as DNA: TGTGCCAGCAGCCCGGGACGGTACGTTTCGGAGCAGTACTTC. This chain links TRBV9 with TRBJ2-7; D possibly matches TRBD1 or TRBD2 (5 bases each). The CDR3 loop spans 14 amino acids. Deletions cut 4 bases from V and 7 bases from J, with 18 bases between. From germline, CDR1 is SGDLS and CDR2 YYNGEE.

The rearrangement joins TRBV29-1 to TRBJ1-5; D ambiguous. This CDR3 is built from 13 residues. In germline, CDR1 is SQVTM, CDR2 ANQGSEA. The CDR3: CSVKVVGNQPQHF. The CDR3 bases are TGCAGTGTAAAAGTGGTTGGCAATCAGCCCCAGCATTTT.

CDR3 nucleotides: TGTGCCAGCAGTGACTCGATTAGGAATGAGCAGTTCTTC. Protein product: CASSDSIRNEQFF. This rearrangement joins TRBV6-4 to TRBJ2-1; D gene ambiguous. The CDR3 runs to 13 residues. Trimming left V 0 bases short and J 7 bases short, with 7 bases between. In germline, CDR1 is MRHNA, CDR2 SNTAGT.

The chain has TRBV28 and TRBJ2-1; D unresolved. Germline V CDR1 and CDR2: MDHEN, SYDVKM. The V and J ends lost 6 bases and 9 bases respectively, with 12 bases between them. This CDR3 is 12 amino acids long. The CDR3 is CASSPHTGEQFF. The CDR3 DNA follows: TGTGCCAGCAGCCCACATACGGGTGAGCAGTTCTTC.

This clone occurred a few times. The chain has TRBV4-1 and TRBJ1-2; 7 bases fit TRBD1. The CDR3 runs 14 residues. V gave up 4 bases and J gave up 2 bases; unmatched junction bases: 4. Germline V gene sequence: CDR1 MGHRA, CDR2 YSYEKL. CDR3 sequence (DNA): TGCGCCAGCAGCCCCCAGGGGGGGAACTATGGCTACACCTTC. Its translation is CASSPQGGNYGYTF.

This clone was seen once. V is TRBV6-5 and J is TRBJ2-1, with D uncertain. From germline, CDR1 is MNHEY and CDR2 SVGAGI. The CDR3 is 13 residues long. Trimming took off 7 bases at V and 5 bases at J, with 12 bases between the two ends. This CDR3 is CASISSTHNEQFF. CDR3 nucleotides: TGTGCCAGCATTTCTTCGACCCACAATGAGCAGTTCTTC.

The chain employs TRBV28 and TRBJ1-2, with D possibly matching TRBD1 (6 bases). The CDR3 is 14 amino acids. Trimming took off 3 bases at V and 4 bases at J, with 12 bases between the two ends. Looked up from germline, CDR1 is MDHEN and CDR2 is SYDVKM. The CDR3 bases are TGTGCCAGCAGTTTTGTTCCGACAGGCTATGGCTACACCTTC. Translating gives CASSFVPTGYGYTF.

This clone was found once. The rearrangement uses TRBV28 and TRBJ1-5; no firm D call. This CDR3 is 13 amino acids long. CDR1 and CDR2 (germline): MDHEN, SYDVKM. The V and J ends lost 3 bases and 7 bases respectively, with 10 bases between them. The CDR3 nucleotides read TGTGCCAGCAGTTTCCCGGGTGGGCAGCCCCAGCATTTT. Its protein is CASSFPGGQPQHF.

V is TRBV2 and J is TRBJ1-2, with D hard to call. The V gene lost 4 bases and the J gene lost 7 bases, with 16 bases spanning the gap. Germline CDR1 reads SNHLY; CDR2 reads FYNNEI. This CDR3 has 14 amino acids. CDR3: CASSGRPATGGYTF. CDR3 sequence (DNA): TGTGCCAGCAGTGGAAGACCGGCTACCGGTGGCTACACCTTC.

The chain links TRBV9 to TRBJ2-1, with 7 bases identical to TRBD2. The CDR3 spans 14 residues. The junction had 8 bases not matched to a gene; V was cut back by 4 bases and J by 7 bases. Germline V gives CDR1 SGDLS, CDR2 YYNGEE. Here the CDR3 reads CASSPYVGGNEQFF. The CDR3 DNA is TGTGCCAGCAGCCCATATGTGGGGGGGAATGAGCAGTTCTTC.

The gene calls are TRBV30 and TRBJ1-3; D not certain. The CDR3 has 12 amino acids. Per germline, CDR1 GTSNPN and CDR2 SVGIG (reference sequence). The V end was cut by 7 bases, the J end by 4 bases, with 11 bases between. For the CDR3, the DNA is TGTGCCTCGCTAGCGGGAGGAAACACCATATATTTT. Its protein is CASLAGGNTIYF.

The CDR3 sequence is CASSFTPQGAGQGNTIYF. DNA for the CDR3: TGCGCCAGCAGCTTCACACCGCAGGGGGCCGGTCAAGGAAACACCATATATTTT. The V call is TRBV5-1, the J call TRBJ1-3; TRBD1 aligns across 8 bases. V gave up 2 bases and J gave up 4 bases; unmatched junction bases: 14. CDR1 and CDR2 from the germline V gene are SGHRS and YFSETQ. The length of the CDR3 is 18 residues.

The chain has TRBV10-3 and TRBJ1-1; D gene ambiguous. Per germline, CDR1 ENHRY and CDR2 SYGVKD. V dropped 3 bases and J dropped 3 bases, with 8 bases sitting between them. This CDR3 is built from 13 residues. The CDR3 region has the DNA TGTGCCATCAGTGACATCGGGGACACTGAAGCTTTCTTT. Amino acids: CAISDIGDTEAFF.

A remark on this clone: This likely stems from a read error, as it lies one base from a far larger clone. The chain couples TRBV6-6 to TRBJ1-5; unclear D gene. Trimming removed 4 bases at V and 7 bases at J, with 5 bases between. The length of the CDR3 is 11 residues. Germline CDR1 and CDR2: MNHNY and SVGAGI (reference sequence). The CDR3 coding sequence is TGTGCCAGCAGTTTTGGGCAGCCCCAGCATTTT. It codes for CASSFGQPQHF.

The chain's CDR3 is CASSLSRTSGNTIYF. The CDR3 DNA is TGTGCCAGCAGTTTGTCCAGGACCTCTGGAAACACCATATATTTT. This chain links TRBV7-2 with TRBJ1-3; D ambiguous. The CDR3 is 15 residues long. Germline V lookup: CDR1 SGHTA, CDR2 FQGNSA. Trimming took 6 bases from V and 0 from J, leaving 12 bases between them. Complete variable domain (other parts from reference TRBV7-2 and TRBJ1-3): GAGVSQSPSNKVTEKGKDVELRCDPISGHTALYWYRQSLGQGLEFLIYFQGNSAPDKSGLPSDRFSAERTGGSVSTLTIQRTQQEDSAVYLCASSLSRTSGNTIYFGEGSWLTVV.

This clone was counted a single time. This chain links TRBV2 with TRBJ2-7, with a possible D match to TRBD2 (5 bases). The CDR3 spans 13 residues. Germline CDR1 is SNHLY and CDR2 is FYNNEI. Deletions cut 4 bases from V and 3 bases from J, with 10 bases between. CDR3 amino acids: CASSVDGVYEQYF. DNA for the CDR3: TGTGCCAGCAGTGTGGACGGGGTCTACGAGCAGTACTTC.

The chain has TRBV7-3 and TRBJ2-1, with TRBD1 matching 8 bases. With V trimmed by 10 bases and J by 7 bases, 9 bases remained unmatched. The CDR3 spans 13 residues. Per germline, CDR1 SGHTA and CDR2 FQGTGA. The CDR3, as DNA: TGTGCCACCGGACAGGGTAGGTTGAATGAGCAGTTCTTC. The encoded protein is CATGQGRLNEQFF. Variable domain in full (rest from reference TRBV7-3 and TRBJ2-1): GAGVSQTPSNKVTEKGKYVELRCDPISGHTALYWYRQSLGQGPEFLIYFQGTGAADDSGLPNDRFFAVRPEGSVSTLKIQRTERGDSAVYLCATGQGRLNEQFFGPGTRLTVL.

Many counts were recorded for this clone. The chain joins TRBV5-1 to TRBJ2-1; the D is unclear. The V gene's germline CDR1 is SGHRS and CDR2 YFSETQ. CDR3 size: 12 residues. V was shortened by 5 bases and J by 2 bases, with 5 bases between the two germline ends. CDR3 sequence (DNA): TGCGCCAGCAGGGAACCCTACAATGAGCAGTTCTTC. Its protein is CASREPYNEQFF.

The chain carries TRBV5-5 and TRBJ1-5, with D perhaps matching TRBD1 (6 bases). V lost 4 bases and J lost 6, with 17 bases in between. The CDR3 contains 15 residues. The germline V gene has CDR1 SGHKS and CDR2 YYEKEE (reference sequence). CDR3 coding DNA: TGTGCCAGCAGCGGATTTGGGGGGGCAGGTCAGCCCCAGCATTTT. This encodes CASSGFGGAGQPQHF. Using reference TRBV5-5 and TRBJ1-5 for the parts outside the CDR3, the full variable domain is DAGVTQSPTHLIKTRGQQVTLRCSPISGHKSVSWYQQVLGQGPQFIFQYYEKEERGRGNFPDRFSARQFPNYSSELNVNALLLGDSALYLCASSGFGGAGQPQHFGDGTRLSIL.